The 30 T cell receptor beta chains in this list originate from one sample, sequenced in a study of CD8 T cells in Susac syndrome. An input of about 0.5 to 1 ug of RNA was subjected to reverse transcription using random hexamers. Using its own MiXCR run on the immunoSEQ multiplex PCR reads, TCRdb lists one record per CDR3 protein. The profile covers fewer than 250,000 distinct CDR3 sequences, with approximately 90% appearing a single time and roughly 0.13% taken by the ten largest. The sequenced sample was CD8+ T cells from PBMCs. These receptors were collected from a human donor with multiple sclerosis.

J is TRBJ1-1 and V is TRBV4-3, with no clear D. The germline V gene encodes CDR1 LGHNA and CDR2 YSLEER. The CDR3 consists of 15 residues. Trimming took off 0 bases at V and 10 bases at J, with 18 bases between the two ends. CDR3 region: CASSQDPQSRRGAFF. The CDR3 nucleotides are TGCGCCAGCAGCCAAGATCCGCAGAGCCGACGAGGAGCTTTCTTT.

This chain uses TRBV5-5 with TRBJ1-5; a weak D match, TRBD1 (6 bases). This CDR3 spans 14 amino acids. Trimming removed 5 bases from V and 6 bases from J, with 15 bases in between. Germline V gene sequence: CDR1 SGHKS, CDR2 YYEKEE (reference sequence). The DNA for the CDR3 is TGTGCCAGCAGTTTTTCACGGGGGGCTCAGCCCCAGCATTTT. Residues: CASSFSRGAQPQHF.

The chain uses TRBV5-1 and TRBJ2-1; no definite D call. V gave up 0 bases and J gave up 0 bases, with 7 bases separating them. CDR3 length: 15 amino acids. Germline CDR1 is SGHRS and CDR2 is YFSETQ. CDR3 nucleotides: TGCGCCAGCAGCTTGGGACTCAGCTCCTACAATGAGCAGTTCTTC. It is translated as CASSLGLSSYNEQFF.

The CDR3 protein is CASSMPGQGGSVDTQYF. DNA for the CDR3: TGCGCCAGCAGCATGCCGGGACAGGGGGGGAGTGTCGATACGCAGTATTTT. This rearrangement joins TRBV5-1 to TRBJ2-3, with 11 bases identical to TRBD1. This CDR3 comprises 17 residues. The germline gives CDR1 SGHRS, CDR2 YFSETQ. Trimming took 4 bases from V and 6 from J; bases not matched to a gene: 13.

The genes are TRBV5-1 and TRBJ2-7, with 11 bases fitting TRBD2. V shed 4 bases and J 3 bases; nucleotides not matched to a gene: 3. This CDR3 has 14 residues. From germline, CDR1 is SGHRS and CDR2 YFSETQ. In nucleotides, the CDR3 is TGCGCCAGCAGCCTGACTAGCGGGAACTACGAGCAGTACTTC. Its protein is CASSLTSGNYEQYF.

This rearrangement joins TRBV27 to TRBJ1-2; D unresolved. V gave up 5 bases and J gave up 4 bases, with 11 bases separating them. The CDR3 length is 13 residues. CDR1 and CDR2 from the germline V gene are MNHEY and SMNVEV (reference sequence). The CDR3 coding sequence is TGTGCCAGCAGTCTAACAGCAAGCTATGGCTACACCTTC. Protein product: CASSLTASYGYTF.

The chain carries TRBV6-5 and TRBJ2-5; no clear D. The CDR3 totals 13 residues. Germline V gene sequence: CDR1 MNHEY, CDR2 SVGAGI. The V end lost 7 bases, the J end lost 0 bases, and 9 bases lay between the germline ends. CDR3 coding DNA: TGTGCCAGCACCCACGGGTACCAAGAGACCCAGTACTTC. Translation: CASTHGYQETQYF.

The rearrangement links TRBV19 to TRBJ1-2; possibly TRBD1 for D (5 bases). Germline values: CDR1 LNHDA, CDR2 SQIVND (reference sequence). V shed 8 bases and J shed 4 bases, with 20 bases lying between them. The CDR3 has 15 residues. The CDR3 DNA sequence: TGTGCCAGTTCTCAATACTATGACAGAATCTATGGCTACACCTTC. The encoded protein is CASSQYYDRIYGYTF.

The rearrangement links TRBV9 to TRBJ2-1, with 9 bases fitting TRBD1. Trimming took 4 bases from V and 5 from J; bases not matched to a gene: 4. The CDR3 extends over 14 amino acids. Germline CDR1 and CDR2: SGDLS and YYNGEE. CDR3 DNA sequence: TGTGCCAGCAGCCCATGGACAGGGGACAATGAGCAGTTCTTC. This translates into CASSPWTGDNEQFF. The whole variable domain, remainder taken from reference TRBV9 and TRBJ2-1, is DSGVTQTPKHLITATGQRVTLRCSPRSGDLSVYWYQQSLDQGLQFLIQYYNGEERAKGNILERFSAQQFPDLHSELNLSSLELGDSALYFCASSPWTGDNEQFFGPGTRLTVL.

The chain uses TRBV12-3 or TRBV12-4 and TRBJ2-3; 13 positions match TRBD2. Trimming cost V 6 bases and J 4 bases; bases outside gene matches: 7. The CDR3 length is 16 residues. The chain's CDR3 is CASSRRTSGGSDTQYF. The DNA for the CDR3 is TGTGCCAGCAGCCGGAGGACTAGCGGGGGTTCAGATACGCAGTATTTT.

This chain connects TRBV4-1 to TRBJ1-5; 11 nucleotides match TRBD1. The CDR3 length is 16 residues. Germline assignment: CDR1 MGHRA and CDR2 YSYEKL. J gave up 7 bases and V 3 bases, and 8 bases lay outside the gene matches. The CDR3 sequence: CASSHNTGTGGQPQHF. CDR3 in DNA: TGCGCCAGCAGCCATAATACCGGGACAGGGGGACAGCCCCAGCATTTT.

The chain employs TRBV7-9 and TRBJ2-6; no definite D call. The CDR3 length is 18 residues. The V gene lost 0 bases and the J gene lost 0 bases, with 12 bases spanning the gap. CDR1 is SEHNR, CDR2 FQNEAQ, per germline (reference sequence). DNA of the CDR3: TGTGCCAGCAGCTTAGCTTTGGCGGACCTCTCTGGGGCCAACGTCCTGACTTTC. This sequence encodes CASSLALADLSGANVLTF.

The rearrangement links TRBV27 to TRBJ1-1; D not certain. The germline V and J ends were trimmed by 2 bases and 1 base, with 8 bases remaining between them. Germline V gene lookup returns CDR1 MNHEY and CDR2 SMNVEV (reference sequence). The CDR3 runs to 14 residues. For the CDR3, the DNA is TGTGCCAGCAGTTTAATGGCCGCGAACACTGAAGCTTTCTTT. Its translation: CASSLMAANTEAFF.

CDR3 sequence reads: CASSIYLKGRNSPLHF. The CDR3 DNA reads TGTGCCAGCAGTATATACCTGAAGGGGAGAAATTCACCCCTCCACTTT. The chain links TRBV6-9 to TRBJ1-6, with TRBD1 as a possible D gene (5 bases). Germline CDR1 reads MNHGY; CDR2 reads SVAAGI. There are 16 residues in the CDR3. Between the trimmed V and J ends, which lost 5 bases and 7 bases, there was a span of 18 bases.

This rearrangement joins TRBV5-1 to TRBJ1-2, with D possibly matching TRBD1 (6 bases). Germline CDR1 SGHRS, CDR2 YFSETQ. This CDR3 spans 18 amino acids. V dropped 6 bases and J dropped 4 bases, with 28 bases sitting between them. The CDR3 is CASTLLGFPDSLIYGYTF. CDR3 in DNA: TGCGCCAGCACCCTCCTCGGCTTCCCGGACAGTTTGATCTATGGCTACACCTTC.

V usage is TRBV11-2 and J usage is TRBJ2-7; D possibly corresponds to TRBD1 (5 bases). The germline gives CDR1 SGHAT, CDR2 FQNNGV. Trimming pared 1 base from V and 4 bases from J, leaving 11 bases between. CDR3 length: 14 residues. Here the CDR3 reads CASSLGGIRYEQYF. CDR3 sequence (DNA): TGTGCCAGCAGCTTAGGGGGCATCAGATACGAGCAGTACTTC.

The chain is built from TRBV30 and TRBJ2-7; 8 bases fit TRBD2. Germline lookup yields CDR1 GTSNPN and CDR2 SVGIG (reference sequence). The trim removed 4 bases at V and 10 bases at J, leaving 6 bases unmatched. This CDR3 comprises 11 residues. The CDR3: CAWTTRGDQYF. Written as DNA, the CDR3 is TGTGCCTGGACCACGCGGGGGGATCAGTACTTC.

As DNA, the CDR3 is TGTGCCAGCAGTCCCCGGACAGGGGGCCACTATGGCTACACCTTC. Translated, it gives CASSPRTGGHYGYTF. The J gene is TRBJ1-2, the V gene TRBV27, with 11 bases that match TRBD1. This CDR3 contains 15 residues. Germline trimming cut 5 bases from V and 3 bases from J; bases unmatched to any gene: 5. CDR1 is MNHEY and CDR2 is SMNVEV in the germline V gene (reference sequence).

The rearrangement links TRBV6-1 to TRBJ2-5; TRBD2 matches at 12 bases. The CDR3 is made up of 18 amino acids. V was pared by 0 bases and J by 1 base, with 6 bases of the junction left unmatched. CDR1 MNHNS and CDR2 SASEGT come from the germline V gene. CDR3 nucleotides: TGTGCCAGCAGTGAAGCCCCTGGACTAGCGGGGAGCCAAGAGACCCAGTACTTC. As protein: CASSEAPGLAGSQETQYF.

This chain connects TRBV5-6 to TRBJ1-3, with TRBD1 as a possible D gene (6 bases). The CDR3 consists of 15 residues. V was trimmed by 5 bases and J by 3 bases, leaving 15 bases between them. Germline loops: CDR1 SGHDT, CDR2 YYEEEE. The CDR3, as DNA: TGTGCCAGCAGTTCCGGGACATTCCTTGGAAACACCATATATTTT. This sequence encodes CASSSGTFLGNTIYF.

V usage is TRBV7-6 and J usage is TRBJ2-1, with D perhaps TRBD1 (6 bases). The CDR3 sequence is 16 residues long. Germline V gives CDR1 SGHVS, CDR2 FNYEAQ. Trimming removed 8 bases at V and 4 bases at J, with 21 bases between. CDR3 residues: CASSPLQGKGYNEQFF. CDR3 sequence (DNA): TGTGCCAGCTCCCCGCTACAGGGAAAAGGGTACAATGAGCAGTTCTTC.

This sequence joins TRBV27 and TRBJ1-1; TRBD1 is a possible D gene (5 bases). V was clipped by 2 bases and J by 5 bases, with 9 bases between them. CDR1 is MNHEY, CDR2 SMNVEV, per germline (reference sequence). The CDR3 covers 13 residues. The CDR3 loop is CASSLGGETEAFF. The CDR3 region has the DNA TGTGCCAGCAGTTTAGGAGGGGAGACTGAAGCTTTCTTT.

The V and J genes are TRBV30 and TRBJ2-2; D is possibly TRBD2 (6 bases). Looked up from germline, CDR1 is GTSNPN and CDR2 is SVGIG (reference sequence). V was shortened by 8 bases and J by 8 bases, with 15 bases between the two germline ends. The CDR3 runs to 12 residues. CDR3 DNA: TGTGCCGGCGGGGCGGAAGGAGGGGAGCTGTTTTTT. It yields the protein CAGGAEGGELFF.

The rearrangement links TRBV4-3 to TRBJ2-1; a possible D gene is TRBD2 (5 bases). CDR1 LGHNA and CDR2 YSLEER come from the germline V gene. Trimming took 5 bases from V and 3 from J, leaving 11 bases between them. There are 14 residues in the CDR3. CDR3 nucleotides: TGCGCCAGCAGCAGCGGAGACTTCTACAATGAGCAGTTCTTC. Translation gives CASSSGDFYNEQFF.

The chain has TRBV20-1 and TRBJ2-1, with a tentative D call TRBD2 (5 bases). Germline values: CDR1 DFQATT, CDR2 SNEGSKA (reference sequence). V was pared by 4 bases and J by 5 bases, with 21 bases between. The CDR3 length is 16 residues. The CDR3 loop is CSANTLGRGLDNEQFF. The CDR3 region has the DNA TGCAGTGCTAACACACTAGGTCGCGGCTTAGACAATGAGCAGTTCTTC.

The chain couples TRBV27 to TRBJ2-2; D remains ambiguous. The germline CDR1 and CDR2 sequences are MNHEY and SMNVEV (reference sequence). Trimming took 3 bases from V and 7 from J, leaving 3 bases between them. The CDR3 contains 11 residues. The CDR3 DNA follows: TGTGCCAGCAGTTTGTACGGGGAGCTGTTTTTT. Translation gives CASSLYGELFF.

The chain carries TRBV9 and TRBJ2-1; 12 bases are shared with TRBD2. This CDR3 region has 14 residues. Germline V gene sequence: CDR1 SGDLS, CDR2 YYNGEE. V was pared by 3 bases and J by 6 bases, with 1 base of the junction left unmatched. CDR3: CASSEGLAGNEQFF. CDR3 coding DNA: TGTGCCAGCAGCGAGGGACTAGCGGGCAATGAGCAGTTCTTC.

J is TRBJ2-5 and V is TRBV7-2; TRBD1 aligns across 9 bases. The CDR3 has 19 residues. The ends lost 2 bases at V and 4 bases at J; junction bases unmatched: 17. Germline V gene sequence: CDR1 SGHTA, CDR2 FQGNSA. The CDR3 here is CASSLPPGTGQEIRETQYF. The CDR3 nucleotides are TGTGCCAGCAGCTTACCCCCCGGGACAGGGCAGGAGATAAGAGAGACCCAGTACTTC.

This rearrangement joins TRBV13 to TRBJ2-7; no clear D. The germline V gene encodes CDR1 PRHDT and CDR2 FYEKMQ (reference sequence). CDR3 length: 15 residues. V lost 1 base and J lost 2, with 12 bases in between. The CDR3 sequence is CASSLEGDATYEQYF. CDR3 coding DNA: TGTGCCAGCAGCTTAGAGGGCGATGCAACCTACGAGCAGTACTTC.

The V gene is TRBV27, the J gene TRBJ1-3; D possibly corresponds to TRBD1 (5 bases). V was clipped by 1 base and J by 1 base, with 11 bases between them. The CDR3 spans 16 residues. CDR1 and CDR2 (germline): MNHEY, SMNVEV (reference sequence). DNA for the CDR3: TGTGCCAGCAGTTTATTGGCCCCAGGGTCTGGAAACACCATATATTTT. Translation gives CASSLLAPGSGNTIYF.